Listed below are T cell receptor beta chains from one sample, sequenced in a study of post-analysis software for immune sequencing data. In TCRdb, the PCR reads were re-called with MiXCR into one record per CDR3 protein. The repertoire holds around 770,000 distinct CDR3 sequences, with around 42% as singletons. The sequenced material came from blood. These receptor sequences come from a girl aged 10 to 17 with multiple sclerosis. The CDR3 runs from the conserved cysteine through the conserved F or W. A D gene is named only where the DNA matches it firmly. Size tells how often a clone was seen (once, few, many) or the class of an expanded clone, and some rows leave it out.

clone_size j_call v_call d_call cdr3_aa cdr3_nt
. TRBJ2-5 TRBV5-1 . CASSPRSRRETQYF TGCGCCAGCAGCCCACGAAGCCGGAGGGAGACCCAGTACTTC
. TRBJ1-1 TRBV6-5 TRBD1 CASSYGGTVANRHTEAFF TGTGCCAGCAGTTACGGGGGGACAGTCGCAAATCGTCATACTGAAGCTTTCTTT
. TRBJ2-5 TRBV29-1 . CSVEIGRETQYF TGCAGCGTTGAGATAGGTAGGGAGACCCAGTACTTC
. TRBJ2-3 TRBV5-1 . CASSLGDFSDTQYF TGCGCCAGCAGCTTGGGGGATTTCTCAGATACGCAGTATTTT
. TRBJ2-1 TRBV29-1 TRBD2 CSVAGAGAYNEQFF TGCAGCGTCGCGGGAGCGGGAGCCTACAATGAGCAGTTCTTC
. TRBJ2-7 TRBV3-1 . CACSQVGPYEQYF TGTGCCTGCAGCCAAGTCGGACCGTACGAGCAGTACTTC
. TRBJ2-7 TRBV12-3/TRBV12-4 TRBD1 CASRSTGASTYEQYF TGTGCCAGCAGATCTACAGGGGCGTCAACCTACGAGCAGTACTTC
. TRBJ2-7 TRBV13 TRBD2 CASSFTPLLSGRSYEQYF TGTGCCAGCAGCTTCACACCCTTACTTAGCGGGAGGTCCTACGAGCAGTACTTC
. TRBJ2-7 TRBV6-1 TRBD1 CASSERTGYRGLTYEQYF TGTGCCAGCAGTGAAAGGACAGGCTACAGGGGGCTTACGTACGAGCAGTACTTC
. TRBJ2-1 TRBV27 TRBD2 CASSLTSGSRDEQFF TGTGCCAGCAGTTTAACTAGCGGGAGTAGGGATGAGCAGTTCTTC
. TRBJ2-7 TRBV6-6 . CASSYSGKSSYEQYF TGTGCCAGCAGTTACAGCGGCAAAAGCTCCTACGAGCAGTACTTC
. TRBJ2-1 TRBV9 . CASSGSGSQRNEQFF TGTGCCAGCAGCGGTAGCGGCAGTCAACGAAATGAGCAGTTCTTC
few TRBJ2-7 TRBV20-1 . CSARQGHYEQYF TGCAGTGCTAGACAGGGGCACTACGAGCAGTACTTC
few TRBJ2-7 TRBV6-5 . CASSARGTGYEQYF TGTGCCAGCAGTGCCCGGGGGACGGGCTACGAGCAGTACTTC
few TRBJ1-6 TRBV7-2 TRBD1 CASGWDSQNSPLHF TGTGCCAGCGGCTGGGACAGCCAGAATTCACCCCTCCACTTT